A selection of T cell receptor beta chains follows, all from one sample in a study of vaccination and CD4 T cells after COVID-19. No cognate antigen is known for these TCRs. TCRdb reprocessed the PCR reads with MiXCR, giving one entry per CDR3 protein. The profile shows more than 14,000 distinct CDR3 sequences, about 41% of them singletons. Sequenced input: CD4+ T cells from blood, cultured in vitro. Source of these receptors: a human donor who had recovered from COVID-19. Each CDR3 is given with its conserved first and last residue. The D gene is left open where the match is weak. Rows give clone size only sometimes, using once, few, many, or a class for an expanded clone.

TRBV6-2/TRBV6-3	TRBJ2-7	TRBD1	NA	CASRGQASYEQYF	TGTGCCAGCAGGGGACAGGCTTCCTACGAGCAGTACTTC
TRBV7-3	TRBJ2-2	NA	few	CASSLGVAGELFF	TGTGCCAGCAGCTTAGGTGTGGCCGGGGAGCTGTTTTTT
TRBV20-1	TRBJ1-2	NA	few	CSAREEGTYGYTF	TGCAGTGCTAGAGAAGAGGGTACCTATGGCTACACCTTC
TRBV6-2/TRBV6-3	TRBJ1-2	NA	NA	CASSLSDTYGYTF	TGTGCCAGCAGCCTAAGCGACACTTATGGCTACACCTTC
TRBV10-3	TRBJ1-2	TRBD1	few	CAISERETGEGYTF	TGTGCCATCAGTGAGCGAGAGACAGGGGAAGGCTACACCTTC
TRBV6-1	TRBJ2-1	TRBD1	NA	CASRGGQGAQSEQFF	TGTGCCAGCAGGGGGGGACAGGGGGCGCAGAGTGAGCAGTTCTTC
TRBV6-2/TRBV6-3	TRBJ1-1	NA	few	CASRYLQENTEAFF	TGTGCCAGCAGGTACCTACAGGAGAACACTGAAGCTTTCTTT
TRBV12-3/TRBV12-4	TRBJ2-5	NA	few	CASSTGTGSETQYF	TGTGCCAGCAGTACCGGGACGGGGAGTGAGACCCAGTACTTC
TRBV6-2/TRBV6-3	TRBJ2-1	NA	once	CASRSHNNEQFF	TGTGCCAGCCGATCCCACAACAATGAGCAGTTCTTC
TRBV6-1	TRBJ2-3	NA	NA	CASSEFGGSSDTQYF	TGTGCCAGCAGTGAATTCGGGGGAAGCTCAGATACGCAGTATTTT
TRBV20-1	TRBJ2-3	TRBD1	few	CSARSRTTRTGRTDTQYF	TGCAGTGCTAGATCTAGGACAACTAGGACAGGGCGGACAGATACGCAGTATTTT
TRBV11-2	TRBJ1-2	NA	NA	CASSLSNGGYTF	TGTGCCAGCAGCTTAAGTAACGGCGGCTACACCTTC
TRBV27	TRBJ2-7	NA	NA	CASSFASVPSYEQYF	TGTGCCAGCAGCTTCGCTAGCGTCCCCTCCTACGAGCAGTACTTC
TRBV24-1	TRBJ2-5	TRBD2	few	CATAEASGYQETQYF	TGTGCCACGGCCGAGGCTAGCGGGTACCAAGAGACCCAGTACTTC
TRBV4-2	TRBJ2-3	NA	few	CASSRIGEPSTDTQYF	TGTGCCAGCAGTCGTATCGGAGAACCTAGCACAGATACGCAGTATTTT
TRBV20-1	TRBJ2-3	NA	hyperexpanded	CSAHNRDKGTDTQYF	TGCAGTGCCCACAACCGGGACAAAGGGACAGATACGCAGTATTTT
TRBV25-1	TRBJ1-2	NA	few	CASSESPFSYGYTF	TGTGCCAGCAGTGAATCGCCATTCAGCTATGGCTACACCTTC
TRBV6-5	TRBJ2-5	TRBD1	few	CASSLGRGRRGITETQYF	TGTGCCAGCAGTTTGGGCAGGGGGCGGCGAGGTATTACGGAGACCCAGTACTTC
TRBV19	TRBJ2-3	TRBD2	NA	CASSTSGTSADTQYF	TGTGCCAGTAGTACCAGCGGGACTAGCGCAGATACGCAGTATTTT
TRBV27	TRBJ1-2	NA	NA	CASSPSGGANYGYTF	TGTGCCAGCAGTCCCTCCGGCGGAGCAAACTATGGCTACACCTTC
TRBV24-1	TRBJ2-1	NA	NA	CATSYGSLHEQFF	TGTGCCACCAGTTACGGCAGTTTGCATGAGCAGTTCTTC
TRBV6-1	TRBJ1-5	NA	few	CASRGQGGSQPQHF	TGTGCCAGCAGGGGCCAGGGAGGGAGTCAGCCCCAGCATTTT
TRBV6-9	TRBJ1-1	NA	NA	CAIGPGGLIMNTEAFF	TGTGCCATCGGTCCCGGGGGACTTATCATGAACACTGAAGCTTTCTTT
TRBV20-1	TRBJ1-6	NA	few	CSAREGGPYNSPLHF	TGCAGTGCTAGGGAGGGGGGCCCCTATAATTCACCCCTCCACTTT
TRBV5-4	TRBJ1-2	NA	NA	CASSFVGSGYTF	TGTGCCAGCAGCTTTGTAGGCTCTGGCTACACCTTC
TRBV12-3/TRBV12-4	TRBJ1-1	NA	NA	CASSYGTTEAFF	TGTGCCAGCAGTTATGGGACCACTGAAGCTTTCTTT
TRBV18	TRBJ1-2	TRBD1	few	CASRGNTGTGSGYTF	TGTGCCAGCCGAGGCAACACCGGGACAGGGAGTGGCTACACCTTC
TRBV29-1	TRBJ2-7	TRBD1	few	CSVRRGTGREQYF	TGCAGCGTTAGACGGGGGACAGGGCGCGAGCAGTACTTC
TRBV18	TRBJ1-1	NA	NA	CASSQGSHQVEAFF	TGTGCCAGCTCACAGGGGAGCCACCAAGTTGAAGCTTTCTTT
TRBV12-3/TRBV12-4	TRBJ1-1	NA	NA	CASGREGSTEAFF	TGTGCCAGCGGGAGGGAGGGGTCCACTGAAGCTTTCTTT
TRBV6-1	TRBJ1-1	NA	NA	CASSPWATNTEAFF	TGTGCCAGCAGCCCGTGGGCTACGAACACTGAAGCTTTCTTT
TRBV10-3	TRBJ1-6	TRBD1	few	CASRTGQYNSPLHF	TGTGCCAGCAGAACGGGACAGTATAATTCACCCCTCCACTTT
TRBV6-1	TRBJ2-3	NA	once	CASSEQQGPSNTQYF	TGTGCCAGCAGTGAACAGCAAGGGCCTTCAAATACGCAGTATTTT
TRBV6-5	TRBJ2-2	TRBD2	NA	CASSYLGGGAPGELFF	TGTGCCAGCAGTTACCTCGGCGGGGGGGCTCCCGGGGAGCTGTTTTTT
TRBV27	TRBJ1-5	NA	NA	CASSDSLRNQPQHF	TGTGCCAGCAGTGACAGTTTAAGGAATCAGCCCCAGCATTTT
TRBV12-3/TRBV12-4	TRBJ1-6	NA	NA	CASSLGGAEPLHF	TGTGCCAGCAGTTTAGGAGGTGCCGAACCCCTCCACTTT
TRBV14	TRBJ2-3	NA	NA	CASSQSLADTQYF	TGTGCCAGCAGCCAATCTTTAGCCGATACGCAGTATTTT
TRBV11-2	TRBJ2-5	NA	few	CASSSDREETQYF	TGTGCCAGCAGCTCGGACAGAGAAGAGACCCAGTACTTC
TRBV18	TRBJ2-3	NA	once	CASSPQSTDTQYF	TGTGCCAGCTCACCACAGAGCACAGATACGCAGTATTTT
TRBV12-3/TRBV12-4	TRBJ2-1	TRBD2	NA	CASSLAGGPNEQFF	TGTGCCAGCAGCCTAGCGGGAGGGCCAAATGAGCAGTTCTTC
TRBV7-9	TRBJ2-7	NA	NA	CASSLNYEQYF	TGTGCCAGCAGCCTCAACTACGAGCAGTACTTC
TRBV4-1	TRBJ1-1	NA	NA	CASSQGRGSVTEAFF	TGCGCCAGCAGCCAAGGTAGGGGCTCCGTCACTGAAGCTTTCTTT